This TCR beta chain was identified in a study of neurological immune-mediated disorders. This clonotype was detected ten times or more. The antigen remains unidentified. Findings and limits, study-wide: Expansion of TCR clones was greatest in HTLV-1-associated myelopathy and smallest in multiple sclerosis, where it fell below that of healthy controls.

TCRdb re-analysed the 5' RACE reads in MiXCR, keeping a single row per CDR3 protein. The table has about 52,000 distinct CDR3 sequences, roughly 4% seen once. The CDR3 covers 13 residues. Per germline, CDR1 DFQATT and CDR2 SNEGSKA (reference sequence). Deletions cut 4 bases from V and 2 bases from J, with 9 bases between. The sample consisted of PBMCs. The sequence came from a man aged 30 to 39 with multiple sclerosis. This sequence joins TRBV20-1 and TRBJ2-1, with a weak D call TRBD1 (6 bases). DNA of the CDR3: TGCAGTGCTACACAGGGCCCCTACAATGAGCAGTTCTTC. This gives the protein CSATQGPYNEQFF.